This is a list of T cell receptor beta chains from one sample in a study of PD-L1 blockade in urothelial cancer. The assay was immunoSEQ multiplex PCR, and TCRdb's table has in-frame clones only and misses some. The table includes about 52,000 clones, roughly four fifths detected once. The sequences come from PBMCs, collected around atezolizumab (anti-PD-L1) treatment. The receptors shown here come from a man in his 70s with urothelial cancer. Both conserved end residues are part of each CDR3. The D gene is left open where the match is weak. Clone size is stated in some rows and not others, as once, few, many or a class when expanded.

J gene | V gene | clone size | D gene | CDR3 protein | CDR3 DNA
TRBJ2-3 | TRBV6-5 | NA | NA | CASSYLDSSSTDTQYF | TGTGCCAGCAGTTACCTGGACAGCTCTAGCACAGATACGCAGTATTTT
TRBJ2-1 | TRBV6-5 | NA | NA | CASTSFPYNEQFF | TGTGCCAGCACCTCCTTTCCTTACAATGAGCAGTTCTTC
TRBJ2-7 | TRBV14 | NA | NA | CASSHISVSYEQYF | TGTGCCAGCAGCCATATATCGGTCTCCTACGAGCAGTACTTC
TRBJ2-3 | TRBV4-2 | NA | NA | CASSQDRIDTQYF | TGTGCCAGCAGCCAAGATCGTATCGATACGCAGTATTTT
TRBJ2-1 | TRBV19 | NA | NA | CASSTPRGRSYNEQFF | TGTGCCAGTAGTACACCTCGGGGGAGGTCCTACAATGAGCAGTTCTTC
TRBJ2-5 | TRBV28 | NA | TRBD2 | CASSYLAGGPETQYF | TGTGCCAGCAGTTATCTCGCGGGAGGGCCGGAGACCCAGTACTTC
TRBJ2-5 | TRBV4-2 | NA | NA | CASSRTYSAGETQYF | TGTGCCAGCAGCCGGACTTACAGCGCCGGTGAGACCCAGTACTTC
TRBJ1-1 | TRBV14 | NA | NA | CASSPPRGISMNTEAFF | TGTGCCAGCAGCCCCCCTCGGGGGATTTCGATGAACACTGAAGCTTTCTTT
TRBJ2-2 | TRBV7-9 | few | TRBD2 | CASSSGPGGTGELFF | TGTGCCAGCAGCTCAGGTCCGGGAGGAACCGGGGAGCTGTTTTTT
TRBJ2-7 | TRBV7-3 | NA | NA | CASSLSCWDISYEQYF | TGTGCCAGCAGCTTAAGCTGTTGGGACATATCCTACGAGCAGTACTTC